This T cell receptor beta chain was observed in a study of blood T cells in healthy people across ages. Overall study results and limits: TCR beta diversity correlated strongly with naive T cell percentage. For the donors, CMV status was unknown and possibly confounded expanded clonotype changes.

A J-beta primer mix and a sample-barcoded 5' primer were used in a second PCR of about 7 to 12 cycles. TCRdb called the 5' RACE reads again in MiXCR, with one record for every CDR3 protein. This table has roughly 830,000 distinct CDR3 sequences, 62% appearing once. With 3 bases removed from V and 4 bases from J, the gap between germline ends came to 12 bases. The CDR3 has 14 amino acids. Notes on this clonotype: The antigen is unknown.

This chain connects TRBV12-3 or TRBV12-4 to TRBJ2-5, with a tentative D call TRBD2 (6 bases). The TCR was taken from a man aged 25 to 40 in good health. Sequences were obtained from blood. This CDR3 reads CASSFGGTVETQYF. The CDR3 DNA follows: TGTGCCAGCAGTTTTGGGGGGACGGTAGAGACCCAGTACTTC.